This TCR beta chain came from a study of shared clonotypes between healthy human individuals. On this clone itself: Its specificity is not known.

The study's findings and limits: Represented diversity (both genetic and exposure-history) was limited by the small number of donors. A reduction in generation probabilities was seen for non-shared clonotypes relative to those shared by all four donors. Clonotype sharing across donors was expected to vary with sequencing depth.

The CDR3 covers 15 residues. V was trimmed by 6 bases and J by 10 bases, leaving 24 bases between them. CDR1 and CDR2 (germline): SNHLY, FYNNEI. Some clones are missing from TCRdb's copy, which holds only in-frame ones; the method was immunoSEQ multiplex PCR. The sample lists 650,000 to 800,000 clones, around 70% occurring once. CD4+ cell separation produced CD45RA+ naive and CD45RA-negative memory subsets. Sequencing was carried out using memory CD4+ T cells sorted from blood. Subset defined: CD45RA-negative fraction. V is TRBV2 and J is TRBJ1-1; D possibly corresponds to TRBD1 (5 bases). The TCR comes from a young woman in good health. CDR3 residues: CASRATMTVPPGAFF. The DNA for the CDR3 is TGTGCCAGCAGAGCGACAATGACAGTTCCGCCGGGAGCTTTCTTT.